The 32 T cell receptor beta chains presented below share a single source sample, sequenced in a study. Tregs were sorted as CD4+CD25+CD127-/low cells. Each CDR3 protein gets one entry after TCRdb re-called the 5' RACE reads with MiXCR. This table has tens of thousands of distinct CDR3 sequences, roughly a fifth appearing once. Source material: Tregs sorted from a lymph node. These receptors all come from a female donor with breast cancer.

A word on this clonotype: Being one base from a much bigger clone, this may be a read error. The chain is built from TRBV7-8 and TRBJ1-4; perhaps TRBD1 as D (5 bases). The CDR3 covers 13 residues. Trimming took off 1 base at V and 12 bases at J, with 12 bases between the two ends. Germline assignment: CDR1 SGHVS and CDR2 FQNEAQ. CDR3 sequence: CASSLEGFEELFF. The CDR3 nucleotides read TGTGCCAGCAGCTTAGAGGGGTTCGAAGAACTGTTTTTT. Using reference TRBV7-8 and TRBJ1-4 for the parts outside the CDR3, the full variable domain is GAGVSQSPRYKVAKRGQDVALRCDPISGHVSLFWYQQALGQGPEFLTYFQNEAQLDKSGLPSDRFFAERPEGSVSTLKIQRTQQEDSAVYLCASSLEGFEELFFGSGTQLSVL.

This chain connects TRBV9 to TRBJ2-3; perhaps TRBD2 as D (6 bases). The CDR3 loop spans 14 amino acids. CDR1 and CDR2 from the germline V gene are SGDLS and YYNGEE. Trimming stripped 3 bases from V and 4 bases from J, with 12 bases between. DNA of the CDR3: TGTGCCAGCAGCGCGGAAGGGGAGGCAGATACGCAGTATTTT. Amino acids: CASSAEGEADTQYF.

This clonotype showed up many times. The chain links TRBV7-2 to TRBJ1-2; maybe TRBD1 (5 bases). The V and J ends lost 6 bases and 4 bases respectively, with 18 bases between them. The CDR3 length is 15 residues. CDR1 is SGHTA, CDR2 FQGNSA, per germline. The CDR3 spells CASRRSQGRGYGYTF. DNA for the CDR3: TGTGCCAGCAGGCGATCTCAGGGACGGGGCTATGGCTACACCTTC.

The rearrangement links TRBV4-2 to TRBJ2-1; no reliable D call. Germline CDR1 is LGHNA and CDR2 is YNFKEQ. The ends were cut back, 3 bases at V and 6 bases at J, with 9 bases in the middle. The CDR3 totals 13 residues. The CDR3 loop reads CASSQLLSNEQFF. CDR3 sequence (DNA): TGTGCCAGCAGCCAGTTACTCTCCAATGAGCAGTTCTTC.

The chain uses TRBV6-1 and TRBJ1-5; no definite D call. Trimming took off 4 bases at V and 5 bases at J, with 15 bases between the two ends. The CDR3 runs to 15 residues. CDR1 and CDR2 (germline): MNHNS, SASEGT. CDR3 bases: TGTGCCAGCAGTGGAGAGAGAGGGTGGGATCAGCCCCAGCATTTT. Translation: CASSGERGWDQPQHF.

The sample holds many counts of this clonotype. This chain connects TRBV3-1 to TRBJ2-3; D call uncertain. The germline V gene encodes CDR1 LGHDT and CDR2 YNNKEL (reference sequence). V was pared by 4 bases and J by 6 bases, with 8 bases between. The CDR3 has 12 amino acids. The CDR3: CASSLRSDTQYF. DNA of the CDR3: TGTGCCAGCAGCCTCCGTTCGGATACGCAGTATTTT.

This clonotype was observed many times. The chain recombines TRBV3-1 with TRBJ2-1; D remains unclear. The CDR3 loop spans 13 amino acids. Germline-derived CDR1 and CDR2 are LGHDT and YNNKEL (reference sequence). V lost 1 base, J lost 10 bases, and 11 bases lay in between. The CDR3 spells CASSQGVRREQFF. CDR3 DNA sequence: TGTGCCAGCAGCCAAGGTGTACGGCGGGAGCAGTTCTTC.

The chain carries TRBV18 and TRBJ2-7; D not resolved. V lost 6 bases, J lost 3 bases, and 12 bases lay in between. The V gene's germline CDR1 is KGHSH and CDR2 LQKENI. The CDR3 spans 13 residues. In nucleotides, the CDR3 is TGTGCCAGCTCGACAATGAGTGGCTACGAGCAGTACTTC. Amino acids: CASSTMSGYEQYF.

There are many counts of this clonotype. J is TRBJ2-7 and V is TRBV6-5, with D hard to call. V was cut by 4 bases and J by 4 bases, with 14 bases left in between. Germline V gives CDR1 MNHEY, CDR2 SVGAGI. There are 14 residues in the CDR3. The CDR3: CASSWSIKGYEQYF. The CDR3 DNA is TGTGCCAGCAGTTGGTCGATCAAGGGTTACGAGCAGTACTTC.

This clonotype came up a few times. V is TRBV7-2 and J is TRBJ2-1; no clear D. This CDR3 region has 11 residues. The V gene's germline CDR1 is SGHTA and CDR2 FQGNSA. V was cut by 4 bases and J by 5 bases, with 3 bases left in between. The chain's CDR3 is CASSYHNEQFF. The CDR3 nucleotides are TGTGCCAGCAGCTACCACAATGAGCAGTTCTTC. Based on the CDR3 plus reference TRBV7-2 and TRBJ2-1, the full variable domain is GAGVSQSPSNKVTEKGKDVELRCDPISGHTALYWYRQSLGQGLEFLIYFQGNSAPDKSGLPSDRFSAERTGGSVSTLTIQRTQQEDSAVYLCASSYHNEQFFGPGTRLTVL.

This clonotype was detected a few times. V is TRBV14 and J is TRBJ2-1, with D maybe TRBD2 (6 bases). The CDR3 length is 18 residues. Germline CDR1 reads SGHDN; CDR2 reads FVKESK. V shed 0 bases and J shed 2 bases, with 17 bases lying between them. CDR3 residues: CASSQELGGAGTYNEQFF. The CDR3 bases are TGTGCCAGCAGCCAAGAACTAGGAGGGGCCGGGACCTACAATGAGCAGTTCTTC.

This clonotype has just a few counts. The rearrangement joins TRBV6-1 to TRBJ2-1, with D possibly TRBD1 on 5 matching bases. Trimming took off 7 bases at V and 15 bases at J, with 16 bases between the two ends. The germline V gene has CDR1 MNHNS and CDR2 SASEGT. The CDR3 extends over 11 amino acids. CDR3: CASNSKGVWFF. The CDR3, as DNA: TGTGCCAGCAATTCTAAAGGGGTCTGGTTCTTC.

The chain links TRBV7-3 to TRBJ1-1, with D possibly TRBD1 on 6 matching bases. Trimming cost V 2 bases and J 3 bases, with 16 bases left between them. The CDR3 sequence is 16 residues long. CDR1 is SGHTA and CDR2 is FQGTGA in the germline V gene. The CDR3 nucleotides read TGTGCCAGCAGCTTATCCCCGAGGGGGGGGGACACTGAAGCTTTCTTT. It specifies CASSLSPRGGDTEAFF.

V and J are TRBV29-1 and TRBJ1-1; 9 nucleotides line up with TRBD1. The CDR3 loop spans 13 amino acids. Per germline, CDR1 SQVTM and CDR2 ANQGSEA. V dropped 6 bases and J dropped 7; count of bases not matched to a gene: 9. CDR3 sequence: CSVRPTGGREAFF. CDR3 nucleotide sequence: TGCAGCGTCCGTCCGACAGGGGGTCGTGAAGCTTTCTTT.

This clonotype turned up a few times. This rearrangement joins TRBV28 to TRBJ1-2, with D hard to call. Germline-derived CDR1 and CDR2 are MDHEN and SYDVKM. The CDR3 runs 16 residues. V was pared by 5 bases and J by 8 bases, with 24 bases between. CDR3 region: CASSASVVSRLGGYTF. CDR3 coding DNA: TGTGCCAGCAGTGCATCCGTTGTCAGCCGTTTGGGAGGCTACACCTTC.

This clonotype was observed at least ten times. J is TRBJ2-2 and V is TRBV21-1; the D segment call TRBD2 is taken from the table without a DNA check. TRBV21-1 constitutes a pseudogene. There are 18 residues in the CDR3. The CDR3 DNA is TGTGCCAGCAGCCACGGAGGTGAGCGGCGGGAGAACACCGGGGAGCTGTTTTTT. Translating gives CASSHGGERRENTGELFF.

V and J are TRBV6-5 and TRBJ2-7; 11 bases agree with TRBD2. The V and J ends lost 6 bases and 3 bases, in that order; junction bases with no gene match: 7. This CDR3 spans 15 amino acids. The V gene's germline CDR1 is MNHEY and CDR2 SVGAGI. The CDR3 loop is CASRLRLAGFYEQYF. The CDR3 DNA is TGTGCCAGCAGACTTCGACTAGCGGGATTCTACGAGCAGTACTTC.

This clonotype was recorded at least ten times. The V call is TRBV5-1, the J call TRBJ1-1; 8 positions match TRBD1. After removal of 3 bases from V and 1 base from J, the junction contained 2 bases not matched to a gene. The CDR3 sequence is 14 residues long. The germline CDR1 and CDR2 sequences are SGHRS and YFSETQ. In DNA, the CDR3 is TGCGCCAGCAGCTGGACAGGGAGGAACACTGAAGCTTTCTTT. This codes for CASSWTGRNTEAFF.

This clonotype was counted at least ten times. The CDR3 coding sequence is TGTGCCACCTTATCCCCCACAGATACGCAGTATTTT. It yields the protein CATLSPTDTQYF. V gene TRBV10-3 combines with J gene TRBJ2-3; D remains ambiguous. The V gene lost 10 bases and the J gene lost 2 bases, with 10 bases spanning the gap. Germline assignment: CDR1 ENHRY and CDR2 SYGVKD. The CDR3 totals 12 residues.

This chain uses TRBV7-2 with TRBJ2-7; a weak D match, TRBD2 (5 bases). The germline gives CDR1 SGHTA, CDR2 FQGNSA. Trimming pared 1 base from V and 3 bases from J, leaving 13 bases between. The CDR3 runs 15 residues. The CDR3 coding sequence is TGTGCCAGCAGCTTAGTGGCTAGCCAGTACTACGAGCAGTACTTC. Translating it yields CASSLVASQYYEQYF.

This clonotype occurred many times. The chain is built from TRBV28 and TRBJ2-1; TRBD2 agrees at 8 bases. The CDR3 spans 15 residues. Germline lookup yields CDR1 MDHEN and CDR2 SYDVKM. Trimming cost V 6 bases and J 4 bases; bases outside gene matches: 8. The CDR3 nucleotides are TGTGCCAGCAGCTTTAGGCGGGAGGCATACAATGAGCAGTTCTTC. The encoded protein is CASSFRREAYNEQFF. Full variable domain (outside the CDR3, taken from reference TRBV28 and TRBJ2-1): DVKVTQSSRYLVKRTGEKVFLECVQDMDHENMFWYRQDPGLGLRLIYFSYDVKMKEKGDIPEGYSVSREKKERFSLILESASTNQTSMYLCASSFRREAYNEQFFGPGTRLTVL.

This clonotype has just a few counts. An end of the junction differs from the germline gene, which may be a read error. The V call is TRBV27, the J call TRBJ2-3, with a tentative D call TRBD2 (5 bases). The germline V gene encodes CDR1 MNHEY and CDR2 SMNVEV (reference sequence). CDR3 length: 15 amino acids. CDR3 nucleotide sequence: TGTGCCAGCAGCTTATCACCGGGGATCACAGATACGCAGTATTTT. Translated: CASSLSPGITDTQYF.

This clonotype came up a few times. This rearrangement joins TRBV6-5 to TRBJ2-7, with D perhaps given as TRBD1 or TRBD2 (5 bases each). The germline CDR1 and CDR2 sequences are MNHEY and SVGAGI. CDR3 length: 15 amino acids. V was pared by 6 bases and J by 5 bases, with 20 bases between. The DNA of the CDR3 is TGTGCCAGCAGCGGGACCCCCAGCAGGGCCCACGAGCAGTACTTC. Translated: CASSGTPSRAHEQYF.

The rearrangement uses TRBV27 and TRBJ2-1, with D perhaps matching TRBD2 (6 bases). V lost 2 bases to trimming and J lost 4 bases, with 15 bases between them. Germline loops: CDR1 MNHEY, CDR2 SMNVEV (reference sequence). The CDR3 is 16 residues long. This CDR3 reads CASSLMSGVSYNEQFF. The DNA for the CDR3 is TGTGCCAGCAGTTTAATGTCGGGAGTTTCATACAATGAGCAGTTCTTC.

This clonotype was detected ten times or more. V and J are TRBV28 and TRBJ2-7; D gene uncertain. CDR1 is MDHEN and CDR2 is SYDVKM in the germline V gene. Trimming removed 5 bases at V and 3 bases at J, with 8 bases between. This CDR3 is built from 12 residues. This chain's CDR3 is CASSPGRYEQYF. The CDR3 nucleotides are TGTGCCAGCAGTCCGGGCCGCTACGAGCAGTACTTC. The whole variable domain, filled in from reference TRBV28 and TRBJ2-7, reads DVKVTQSSRYLVKRTGEKVFLECVQDMDHENMFWYRQDPGLGLRLIYFSYDVKMKEKGDIPEGYSVSREKKERFSLILESASTNQTSMYLCASSPGRYEQYFGPGTRLTVT.

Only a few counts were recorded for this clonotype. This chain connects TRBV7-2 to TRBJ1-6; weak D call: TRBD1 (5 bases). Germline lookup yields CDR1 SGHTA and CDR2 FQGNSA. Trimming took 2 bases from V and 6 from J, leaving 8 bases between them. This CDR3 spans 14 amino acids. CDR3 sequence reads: CASSLLGLNSPLHF. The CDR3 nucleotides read TGTGCCAGCAGCTTATTGGGACTTAATTCACCCCTCCACTTT.

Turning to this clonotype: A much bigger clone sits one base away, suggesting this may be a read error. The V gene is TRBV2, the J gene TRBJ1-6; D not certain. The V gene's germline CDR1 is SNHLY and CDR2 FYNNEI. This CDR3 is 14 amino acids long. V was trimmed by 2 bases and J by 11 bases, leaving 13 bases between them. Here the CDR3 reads CASSELGELPPLHF. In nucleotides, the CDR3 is TGTGCCAGCAGTGAACTGGGAGAATTACCACCCCTCCACTTT.

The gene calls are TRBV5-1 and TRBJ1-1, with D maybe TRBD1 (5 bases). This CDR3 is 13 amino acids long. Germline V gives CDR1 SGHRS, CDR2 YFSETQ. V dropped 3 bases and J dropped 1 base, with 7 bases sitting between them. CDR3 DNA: TGCGCCAGCAGCTGGGGACCGAACACTGAAGCTTTCTTT. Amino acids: CASSWGPNTEAFF.

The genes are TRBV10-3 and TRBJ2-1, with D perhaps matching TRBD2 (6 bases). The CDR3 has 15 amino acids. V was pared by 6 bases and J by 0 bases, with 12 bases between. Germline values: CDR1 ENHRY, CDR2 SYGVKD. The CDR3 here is CAIRDYPSSYNEQFF. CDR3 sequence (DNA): TGTGCCATCAGGGACTACCCGAGCTCCTACAATGAGCAGTTCTTC.

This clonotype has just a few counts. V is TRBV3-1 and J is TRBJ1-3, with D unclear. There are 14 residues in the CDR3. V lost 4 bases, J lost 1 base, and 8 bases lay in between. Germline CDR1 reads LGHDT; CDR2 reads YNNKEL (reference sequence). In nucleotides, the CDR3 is TGTGCCAGCAGCCCTTCCTGGTCTGGAAACACCATATATTTT. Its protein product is CASSPSWSGNTIYF.

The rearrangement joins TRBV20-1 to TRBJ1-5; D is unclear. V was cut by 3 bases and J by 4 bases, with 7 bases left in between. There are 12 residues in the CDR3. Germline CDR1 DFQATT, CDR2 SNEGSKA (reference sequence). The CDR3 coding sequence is TGCAGTGCTAGGGGCGGTAATCAGCCCCAGCATTTT. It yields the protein CSARGGNQPQHF.

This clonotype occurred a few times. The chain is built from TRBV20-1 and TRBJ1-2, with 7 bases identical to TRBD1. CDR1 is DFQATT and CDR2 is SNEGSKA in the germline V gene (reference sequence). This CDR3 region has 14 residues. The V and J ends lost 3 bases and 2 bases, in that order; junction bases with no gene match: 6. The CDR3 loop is CSARETGINYGYTF. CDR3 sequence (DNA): TGCAGTGCTAGGGAGACAGGGATAAACTATGGCTACACCTTC.